A selection of T cell receptor beta chains follows, all from one sample in a study of T-cell reconstitution after alpha-beta-depleted transplantation in children. TCRdb redid the calling of the PCR reads with MiXCR, one entry per CDR3 protein. The sample yields 81,000 or so distinct CDR3 sequences, around 15% seen once. The sequencing used PBMCs, mostly from graft donor cells, collected 180 days after TCRalphabeta/CD19-depleted stem cell transplant. Source of these receptors: a male patient aged 2-9 years who had a stem cell transplant for acute lymphoblastic leukemia, so the T cells may come from the graft donor. Both conserved end residues are part of each CDR3. The D gene is left open where the match is weak. Size is stated for part of the rows, as once, few or many counts, or as a class when the clone is expanded.

v_gene	abundance	d_gene	j_gene	CDR3aa	CDR3nt
TRBV4-3	NA	TRBD2	TRBJ2-1	CASSQRLAAHNEQFF	TGCGCCAGCAGCCAAAGGCTAGCGGCACACAATGAGCAGTTCTTC
TRBV5-1	many	NA	TRBJ2-2	CASSHRDLTGELFF	TGCGCCAGCAGCCACCGGGACTTGACCGGGGAGCTGTTTTTT
TRBV6-1	few	NA	TRBJ1-1	CASSEQGSGGTEAFF	TGTGCCAGCAGCGAACAGGGCTCCGGGGGCACTGAAGCTTTCTTT
TRBV19	once	TRBD1	TRBJ1-5	CASRGATGPHNQPQHF	TGTGCCAGTAGAGGGGCGACAGGGCCCCACAATCAGCCCCAGCATTTT
TRBV7-2	NA	NA	TRBJ2-1	CASSLRQGGSEQFF	TGTGCCAGCAGCTTGAGGCAGGGGGGCAGTGAGCAGTTCTTC
TRBV5-6	many	NA	TRBJ1-5	CASSLTGTHQPQHF	TGTGCCAGCAGCTTAACAGGGACCCATCAGCCCCAGCATTTT
TRBV7-2	NA	NA	TRBJ2-7	CASSGRTGYEQYF	TGTGCCAGCAGCGGACGGACCGGGTACGAGCAGTACTTC
TRBV5-1	NA	NA	TRBJ2-6	CASSPDLGISGANVLTF	TGCGCCAGCAGCCCCGATTTAGGAATCTCTGGGGCCAACGTCCTGACTTTC
TRBV7-2	NA	NA	TRBJ2-1	CASSPGWAVLSGNEQFF	TGTGCCAGCAGCCCCGGCTGGGCAGTGTTGTCGGGTAATGAGCAGTTCTTC
TRBV6-2/TRBV6-3	NA	NA	TRBJ1-4	CASSWTGYNGEKLFF	TGTGCCAGCAGCTGGACGGGGTACAACGGCGAAAAACTGTTTTTT
TRBV30	many	NA	TRBJ2-4	CAWSFGENIQYF	TGTGCCTGGAGTTTTGGAGAAAACATTCAGTACTTC
TRBV20-1	few	NA	TRBJ1-2	CSAHSPWGEGASGYTF	TGCAGTGCCCATTCCCCCTGGGGGGAGGGTGCGAGTGGCTACACCTTC
TRBV6-5	few	TRBD1	TRBJ2-7	CASSSWDSAYEQYF	TGTGCCAGCAGTTCCTGGGACAGTGCCTACGAGCAGTACTTC
TRBV11-2	few	NA	TRBJ1-5	CASSFGSAYSNQPQHF	TGTGCCAGCAGCTTCGGATCGGCCTATAGCAATCAGCCCCAGCATTTT
TRBV5-5	few	NA	TRBJ2-2	CASSLGQSYTGELFF	TGTGCCAGCAGCCTAGGACAGAGCTACACCGGGGAGCTGTTTTTT
TRBV27	few	TRBD1	TRBJ1-2	CASRHQGGAIYGYTF	TGTGCCAGCAGGCATCAAGGGGGCGCGATATATGGCTACACCTTC
TRBV11-3	many	NA	TRBJ2-7	CASSLGDGAYEQYF	TGTGCCAGCAGCTTAGGGGACGGAGCCTACGAGCAGTACTTC
TRBV20-1	few	TRBD1	TRBJ1-3	CSANADRVLDTIYF	TGCAGTGCTAATGCCGACAGGGTTTTAGACACCATATATTTT
TRBV3-1	few	TRBD2	TRBJ2-3	CASSQIGAGGPLDTQYF	TGTGCCAGCAGCCAAATAGGGGCGGGGGGCCCCCTAGATACGCAGTATTTT
TRBV10-3	NA	TRBD2	TRBJ2-1	CAITSGLAGTNNEQFF	TGTGCCATCACGTCGGGACTAGCGGGGACGAACAATGAGCAGTTCTTC
TRBV12-3/TRBV12-4	few	NA	TRBJ2-2	CASSLASGSPGELFF	TGTGCCAGCAGTTTAGCGTCTGGTTCCCCCGGGGAGCTGTTTTTT
TRBV12-3/TRBV12-4	few	NA	TRBJ2-5	CASTLGRLQESQYF	TGTGCCAGCACCTTGGGACGCCTCCAAGAGTCCCAGTACTTC
TRBV29-1	NA	NA	TRBJ1-3	CSVEGKRNTIYF	TGCAGCGTTGAGGGAAAAAGGAACACCATATATTTT
TRBV7-9	NA	NA	TRBJ2-6	CASSFRDSGANVLTF	TGTGCCAGCAGCTTCCGGGACTCTGGGGCCAACGTCCTGACTTTC
TRBV20-1	NA	NA	TRBJ2-3	CAPVAVSTDTQYF	TGCGCCCCAGTAGCGGTTAGCACAGATACGCAGTATTTT
TRBV20-1	few	NA	TRBJ2-7	CSASSVGEQYF	TGCAGTGCTAGTTCGGTCGGCGAGCAGTACTTC
TRBV10-3	NA	NA	TRBJ2-7	CAISVGRSSYEQYF	TGTGCCATCAGTGTGGGACGGAGTTCCTACGAGCAGTACTTC
TRBV9	NA	TRBD1	TRBJ2-2	CASSVQGARGTGELFF	TGTGCCAGCAGCGTCCAGGGGGCGCGGGGAACCGGGGAGCTGTTTTTT
TRBV12-3/TRBV12-4	many	NA	TRBJ1-4	CASSLRESDEKLFF	TGTGCCAGCAGTTTAAGGGAGTCGGATGAAAAACTGTTTTTT
TRBV6-1	few	NA	TRBJ2-1	CASNPTHGGGQFF	TGTGCCAGCAACCCAACTCATGGAGGGGGGCAGTTCTTC
TRBV6-2/TRBV6-3	few	TRBD1	TRBJ2-1	CASSLPGTGNEQFF	TGTGCCAGCAGCTTACCCGGGACAGGGAATGAGCAGTTCTTC
TRBV7-9	NA	TRBD1	TRBJ1-1	CASSLVTGGRTEAFF	TGTGCCAGCAGCTTAGTAACAGGGGGAAGGACTGAAGCTTTCTTT
TRBV20-1	many	TRBD2	TRBJ2-1	CSALLAGGSPSYNEQFF	TGCAGTGCCCTACTAGCGGGAGGGTCCCCTTCCTACAATGAGCAGTTCTTC
TRBV12-3/TRBV12-4	NA	TRBD2	TRBJ2-3	CASSRLSGGADTQYF	TGTGCCAGCAGTCGCCTTAGCGGGGGGGCGGATACGCAGTATTTT
TRBV20-1	NA	NA	TRBJ2-2	CSAGDEGEKGTGELFF	TGCAGTGCTGGAGATGAAGGGGAGAAGGGAACCGGGGAGCTGTTTTTT
TRBV19	NA	NA	TRBJ1-4	CASSVRVSEKLFF	TGTGCCAGTAGTGTCAGGGTGTCGGAAAAACTGTTTTTT